These 2 T cell receptor beta chains share one sample of origin, sequenced in a study of T-cell memory formation after mild COVID-19. Using its own MiXCR run on the 5' RACE reads, TCRdb lists one record per CDR3 protein. The table shows roughly 130,000 distinct CDR3 sequences, with about a sixth occurring only once. The sample taken for sequencing was PBMCs or a T cell subset sorted from them (not recorded which). These TCRs come from a man in his late teens or twenties who had mild COVID-19 (a few samples of this study predate the infection). Cell type and time point are not known.

This sequence joins TRBV27 and TRBJ2-7, with 8 nucleotides matching TRBD2. V gave up 0 bases and J gave up 6 bases; unmatched junction bases: 7. The CDR3 totals 15 residues. Germline V gene data show CDR1 as MNHEY and CDR2 as SMNVEV (reference sequence). CDR3 loop: CASSLSSGGVGEQYV. DNA of the CDR3: TGTGCCAGCAGTTTATCCTCCGGGGGGGTTGGCGAGCAGTACGTC.

This chain links TRBV6-1 with TRBJ2-4; D possibly corresponds to TRBD1 (6 bases). Trimming removed 5 bases at V and 8 bases at J, with 22 bases between. This CDR3 comprises 16 residues. The germline CDR1 and CDR2 sequences are MNHNS and SASEGT. CDR3 nucleotides: TGTGCCAGCAGTCCTCGCCCTCAGGGGCGATTTTACATTCAGTACTTC. Protein sequence: CASSPRPQGRFYIQYF.